The clone carrying this T cell receptor beta chain has just one count. The data were obtained in a study of blood T cell repertoires in COVID-19. Generated by immunoSEQ multiplex PCR, the TCRdb table keeps only in-frame clones and is missing some. The profile covers under 130,000 clones, with roughly 80% appearing a single time and roughly 19% taken by the ten largest. The receptor comes from a man in his 70s with active or convalescent COVID-19. Sequencing used peripheral blood.

CDR3 sequence reads: CASSYSRLAGASNEQFF. The CDR3 DNA is TGTGCCAGCAGTTACTCCCGACTAGCGGGAGCTTCCAATGAGCAGTTCTTC. V usage is TRBV6-2 or TRBV6-3 and J usage is TRBJ2-1; 12 nucleotides align to TRBD2. V gave up 0 bases and J gave up 6 bases; unmatched junction bases: 6. Germline CDR1 and CDR2: MNHEY and SVGEGT. This CDR3 region has 17 residues.